The 29 T cell receptor beta chains listed next were all sequenced from one sample in a study of blood T cell repertoires in COVID-19. Generated by immunoSEQ multiplex PCR, the TCRdb table keeps only in-frame clones and is missing some. The sample lists over 95,000 clones, 79% occurring once. Specimen: peripheral blood. These receptors all come from an elderly woman with active or convalescent COVID-19.

V gene TRBV27 combines with J gene TRBJ2-1; 14 nucleotides match TRBD2. The junction had 5 bases not matched to a gene; V was cut back by 4 bases and J by 0 bases. Germline CDR1 reads MNHEY; CDR2 reads SMNVEV (reference sequence). This CDR3 has 18 amino acids. The CDR3 region is CASSSTSGRGSSYNEQFF. The CDR3 region has the DNA TGTGCCAGCAGTTCGACTAGCGGGAGGGGTAGCTCCTACAATGAGCAGTTCTTC.

The V gene is TRBV4-1, the J gene TRBJ2-5; 7 nucleotides match TRBD1. The CDR3 contains 17 residues. Trimming removed 4 bases from V and 2 bases from J; junction bases left unmatched: 13. Germline V gene sequence: CDR1 MGHRA, CDR2 YSYEKL. The CDR3 bases are TGCGCCAGCAGCCTAAGGGGACAGAAATTAATACAAGAGACCCAGTACTTC. This sequence encodes CASSLRGQKLIQETQYF.

The chain joins TRBV5-4 to TRBJ2-7, with TRBD1 matching 7 bases. This CDR3 is 14 amino acids long. The V and J ends lost 4 bases and 1 base, in that order; junction bases with no gene match: 5. Per the germline V gene, CDR1 is SGHNT and CDR2 is YYREEE (reference sequence). The CDR3 coding sequence is TGTGCCAGCAGCAAGGGACAGAGGTCCTACGAGCAGTACTTC. Its protein product is CASSKGQRSYEQYF. The whole variable domain, remainder taken from reference TRBV5-4 and TRBJ2-7, is ETGVTQSPTHLIKTRGQQVTLRCSSQSGHNTVSWYQQALGQGPQFIFQYYREEENGRGNFPPRFSGLQFPNYSSELNVNALELDDSALYLCASSKGQRSYEQYFGPGTRLTVT.

This chain joins TRBV7-2 and TRBJ1-1, with 12 positions matching TRBD1. The CDR3 length is 16 residues. Germline values: CDR1 SGHTA, CDR2 FQGNSA. V lost 7 bases to trimming and J lost 1 base; unmatched junction nucleotides: 7. The CDR3 region has the DNA TGTGCCAGCAAGGGGACAGGGGGCGCCGAGAACACTGAAGCTTTCTTT. Protein product: CASKGTGGAENTEAFF.

The J gene is TRBJ2-1, the V gene TRBV21-1; the tabulated D call, TRBD1, remains unverified against the DNA. TRBV21-1 is noted as a pseudogene. The length of the CDR3 is 12 residues. CDR3 residues: CASSKGHAEQFF. For the CDR3, the DNA is TGTGCCAGCAGCAAAGGACACGCTGAGCAGTTCTTC.

This clone has only one observation. The chain uses TRBV9 and TRBJ2-7, with TRBD1 matching over 9 bases. Germline CDR1 and CDR2: SGDLS and YYNGEE. V dropped 0 bases and J dropped 3; count of bases not matched to a gene: 4. This CDR3 has 15 amino acids. The CDR3 DNA sequence: TGTGCCAGCAGCGTAGGAACAGGGGGCTACTACGAGCAGTACTTC. Encoded protein: CASSVGTGGYYEQYF.

The chain couples TRBV28 to TRBJ2-5; tentatively, D is TRBD1 (6 bases). Trimming stripped 7 bases from V and 5 bases from J, with 20 bases between. The CDR3 contains 15 residues. Per the germline V gene, CDR1 is MDHEN and CDR2 is SYDVKM. CDR3: CASTIGAGDRETQYF. In DNA, the CDR3 is TGTGCCAGCACGATTGGTGCAGGGGATAGGGAGACCCAGTACTTC.

The chain carries TRBV7-3 and TRBJ2-7; 7 nucleotides agree with TRBD2. This CDR3 is built from 14 residues. CDR1 is SGHTA, CDR2 FQGTGA, per germline. The V and J ends lost 5 bases and 6 bases, in that order; junction bases with no gene match: 10. The CDR3 protein is CASSPLAGVREQYF. The CDR3 DNA sequence: TGTGCCAGCAGCCCCTTGGCGGGAGTACGCGAGCAGTACTTC.

The chain is built from TRBV11-2 and TRBJ2-2; 7 nucleotides align to TRBD1. J was trimmed by 6 bases and V by 2 bases; bases with no gene match: 6. The CDR3 consists of 15 residues. The germline gives CDR1 SGHAT, CDR2 FQNNGV. CDR3 coding DNA: TGTGCCAGCAGCTTAAACACAGGGGTACCCGGGGAGCTGTTTTTT. This codes for CASSLNTGVPGELFF.

This clone turned up a few times. The rearrangement joins TRBV5-6 to TRBJ2-1; tentative D call: TRBD1 (5 bases). CDR1 is SGHDT and CDR2 is YYEEEE in the germline V gene. The CDR3 totals 15 residues. The V gene lost 4 bases and the J gene lost 8 bases, with 19 bases spanning the gap. The CDR3 nucleotides read TGTGCCAGCAGCCGCTGGGAAGGGGATCGGGATGAGCAGTTCTTC. Protein: CASSRWEGDRDEQFF.

This chain joins TRBV19 and TRBJ1-5; 8 bases are shared with TRBD1. The V gene end was trimmed by 0 bases and the J gene end by 7 bases; junction bases not matched to a gene: 8. Germline lookup yields CDR1 LNHDA and CDR2 SQIVND (reference sequence). This CDR3 spans 16 amino acids. The CDR3 here is CASSIEPQGAWQPQHF. CDR3 nucleotide sequence: TGTGCCAGTAGTATAGAACCCCAGGGGGCTTGGCAGCCCCAGCATTTT.

This chain connects TRBV6-1 to TRBJ1-3, with D unresolved. This CDR3 is built from 15 residues. Trimming removed 3 bases at V and 4 bases at J, with 13 bases between. Germline-derived CDR1 and CDR2 are MNHNS and SASEGT. CDR3 sequence: CASSDFRPGGNTIYF. The DNA of the CDR3 is TGTGCCAGCAGTGATTTCCGACCGGGGGGAAACACCATATATTTT.

This chain joins TRBV4-2 and TRBJ2-7; D is unclear. This CDR3 has 13 amino acids. Trimming cost V 4 bases and J 3 bases, with 10 bases left between them. The germline CDR1 and CDR2 sequences are LGHNA and YNFKEQ. In nucleotides, the CDR3 is TGTGCCAGCAGCCCTAGAGTAAGCTACGAGCAGTACTTC. This encodes CASSPRVSYEQYF.

The chain carries TRBV7-9 and TRBJ2-7; 10 bases match TRBD2. Germline loops: CDR1 SEHNR, CDR2 FQNEAQ (reference sequence). V dropped 1 base and J dropped 4; count of bases not matched to a gene: 10. The CDR3 has 17 residues. As DNA, the CDR3 is TGTGCCAGCAGCTTAGTGTCCCGGACTAGCGGAGCTTACGAGCAGTACTTC. Its translation is CASSLVSRTSGAYEQYF.

J is TRBJ2-1 and V is TRBV24-1; the D gene is possibly TRBD1 (6 bases). Per the germline V gene, CDR1 is KGHDR and CDR2 is SFDVKD. V was clipped by 1 base and J by 8 bases, with 11 bases between them. The CDR3 runs to 14 residues. The CDR3 DNA sequence: TGTGCCACCAGTGATTTACAAGACAGGTATGAGCAGTTCTTC. Translation gives CATSDLQDRYEQFF.

The J gene is TRBJ2-1, the V gene TRBV6-5, with D unclear. CDR1 and CDR2 (germline): MNHEY, SVGAGI. Trimming took 8 bases from V and 6 from J, leaving 11 bases between them. The CDR3 sequence is 12 residues long. The CDR3 DNA is TGTGCCAGCGGCAGACTTTTCAATGAGCAGTTCTTC. This translates into CASGRLFNEQFF.

This chain links TRBV18 with TRBJ2-7; D is unclear. This CDR3 has 13 residues. V lost 3 bases, J lost 1 base, and 7 bases lay in between. From germline, CDR1 is KGHSH and CDR2 LQKENI. This CDR3 reads CASSPADSYEQYF. CDR3 in DNA: TGTGCCAGCTCACCCGCAGATTCCTACGAGCAGTACTTC.

The chain uses TRBV5-1 and TRBJ1-4; perhaps TRBD1 as D (5 bases). Between the trimmed V and J ends, which lost 0 bases and 5 bases, there was a span of 11 bases. The CDR3 runs 15 residues. CDR1 SGHRS and CDR2 YFSETQ come from the germline V gene. CDR3 DNA: TGCGCCAGCAGCTTGGGTAACCGGGGGAATGAAAAACTGTTTTTT. Amino acids: CASSLGNRGNEKLFF.

V and J are TRBV9 and TRBJ2-5, with D perhaps TRBD2 (5 bases). The V gene's germline CDR1 is SGDLS and CDR2 YYNGEE. CDR3 size: 14 residues. Trimming stripped 4 bases from V and 7 bases from J, with 17 bases between. The CDR3 sequence is CASSPRGNWGTQYF. The CDR3 coding sequence is TGTGCCAGCAGCCCCCGGGGTAATTGGGGGACCCAGTACTTC.

V usage is TRBV23-1 and J usage is TRBJ1-5; D remains unclear. TRBV23-1 qualifies as an ORF whose function is uncertain. V lost 10 bases and J lost 0, with 13 bases in between. The CDR3 spans 14 residues. In nucleotides, the CDR3 is TGCGCCACCCCTGGCAAGTATAGCAATCAGCCCCAGCATTTT. Translated: CATPGKYSNQPQHF.

A remark on this clone: A junction end diverges from the germline sequence, so it may reflect a read error. The V gene is TRBV5-1, the J gene TRBJ2-1; 11 bases match TRBD2. The CDR3 runs 14 residues. Germline V lookup: CDR1 SGHRS, CDR2 YFSETQ. In DNA form, the CDR3 reads TGTGCCAGCAGCACTAGCGGGAGTTACAATGAGCAGTTCTTC. Amino acid sequence: CASSTSGSYNEQFF.

The rearrangement uses TRBV7-8 and TRBJ1-2; no clear D. The CDR3 loop spans 16 amino acids. CDR1 SGHVS and CDR2 FQNEAQ come from the germline V gene. V was pared by 3 bases and J by 1 base, with 15 bases between. Here the CDR3 reads CASSFRLRPSNYGYTF. CDR3 nucleotide sequence: TGTGCCAGCAGCTTCCGCCTGCGGCCCAGTAACTATGGCTACACCTTC. Based on the CDR3 plus reference TRBV7-8 and TRBJ1-2, the full variable domain is GAGVSQSPRYKVAKRGQDVALRCDPISGHVSLFWYQQALGQGPEFLTYFQNEAQLDKSGLPSDRFFAERPEGSVSTLKIQRTQQEDSAVYLCASSFRLRPSNYGYTFGSGTRLTVV.

The chain is built from TRBV6-2 or TRBV6-3 and TRBJ2-1; 10 nucleotides match TRBD2. Germline V gene data show CDR1 as MNHEY and CDR2 as SVGEGT. The CDR3 sequence is 15 residues long. V shed 5 bases and J 3 bases; nucleotides not matched to a gene: 4. The CDR3 DNA reads as TGTGCCAGCAGTCAGCGGACTAGCGGCTACAATGAGCAGTTCTTC. This translates into CASSQRTSGYNEQFF.

CDR3 protein: CASSFTGVNEQFF. The CDR3 DNA reads as TGTGCCAGCAGTTTTACGGGGGTCAATGAGCAGTTCTTC. This chain uses TRBV28 with TRBJ2-1, with D maybe TRBD2 (6 bases). CDR1 and CDR2 (germline): MDHEN, SYDVKM. This CDR3 region has 13 residues. The V gene lost 3 bases and the J gene lost 6 bases, with 9 bases spanning the gap.

The rearrangement uses TRBV19 and TRBJ2-1; D unclear. Germline lookup yields CDR1 LNHDA and CDR2 SQIVND (reference sequence). The CDR3 is 15 amino acids. Trimming took 5 bases from V and 4 from J, leaving 15 bases between them. The CDR3: CASSARPTEYNEQFF. CDR3 coding DNA: TGTGCCAGTAGTGCCAGGCCGACGGAATACAATGAGCAGTTCTTC.

The rearrangement links TRBV29-1 to TRBJ2-3, with 8 nucleotides matching TRBD1. With V trimmed by 6 bases and J by 6 bases, 11 bases remained unmatched. CDR3 length: 14 amino acids. Looked up from germline, CDR1 is SQVTM and CDR2 is ANQGSEA. Here the CDR3 reads CSVPRQGRGDTQYF. CDR3 DNA: TGCAGCGTCCCGAGACAGGGGAGAGGGGATACGCAGTATTTT.

The chain carries TRBV4-1 and TRBJ1-1; D gene unclear. V lost 0 bases, J lost 0 bases, and 17 bases lay in between. Germline assignment: CDR1 MGHRA and CDR2 YSYEKL. This CDR3 contains 18 residues. CDR3 sequence (DNA): TGCGCCAGCAGCCAAGAGAGAACAGTCGCCGGTCTGAACACTGAAGCTTTCTTT. Translating gives CASSQERTVAGLNTEAFF.

A single count supports this clone. The chain carries TRBV5-1 and TRBJ2-2; 7 bases are a match to TRBD2. V shed 6 bases, J shed 4 bases, and the junction held 9 bases outside the gene matches. CDR3 length: 15 residues. Germline V gene lookup returns CDR1 SGHRS and CDR2 YFSETQ. CDR3 nucleotides: TGCGCCAGCACTGGCGGCGCGGGGGTCACCGGGGAGCTGTTTTTT. This codes for CASTGGAGVTGELFF.

As regards this clone: Mismatch with germline at one junction end may stem from a read error. The rearrangement joins TRBV5-1 to TRBJ2-5, with 10 bases matching TRBD1. The CDR3 contains 16 residues. Germline lookup yields CDR1 SGHRS and CDR2 YFSETQ. In DNA form, the CDR3 reads TGTGCCAGCAGCTTGGGACAGGGGAGATTAGGGGAGACCCAGTACTTC. This gives the protein CASSLGQGRLGETQYF.